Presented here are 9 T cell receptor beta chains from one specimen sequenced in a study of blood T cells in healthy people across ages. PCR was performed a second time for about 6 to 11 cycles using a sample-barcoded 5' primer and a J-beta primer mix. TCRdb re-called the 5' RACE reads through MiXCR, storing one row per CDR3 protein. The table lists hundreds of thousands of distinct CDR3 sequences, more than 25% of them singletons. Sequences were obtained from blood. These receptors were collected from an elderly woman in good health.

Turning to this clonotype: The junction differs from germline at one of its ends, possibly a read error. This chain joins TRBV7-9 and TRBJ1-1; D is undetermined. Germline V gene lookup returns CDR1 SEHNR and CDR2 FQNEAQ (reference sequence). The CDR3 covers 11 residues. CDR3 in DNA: TGTGCCAGCAGCTTAAGGACTGAAGTTTTCTTT. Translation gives CASSLRTEVFF.

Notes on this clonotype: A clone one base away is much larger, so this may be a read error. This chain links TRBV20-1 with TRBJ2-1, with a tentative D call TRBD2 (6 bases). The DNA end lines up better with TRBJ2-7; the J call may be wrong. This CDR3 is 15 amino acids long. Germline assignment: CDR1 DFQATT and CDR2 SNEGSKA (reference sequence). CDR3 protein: CSAKSPGLIYNEQYF. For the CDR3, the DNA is TGCAGTGCCAAATCGCCGGGACTCATCTACAATGAGCAGTACTTC.

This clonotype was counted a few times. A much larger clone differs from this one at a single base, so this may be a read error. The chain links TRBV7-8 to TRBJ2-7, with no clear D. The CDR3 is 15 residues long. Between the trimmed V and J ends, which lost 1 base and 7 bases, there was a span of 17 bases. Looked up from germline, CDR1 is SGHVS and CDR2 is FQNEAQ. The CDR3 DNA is TGTGCCAGCAGCTTAGAATTGATGGTAGGCAATGAGCAGTACTTC. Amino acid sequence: CASSLELMVGNEQYF. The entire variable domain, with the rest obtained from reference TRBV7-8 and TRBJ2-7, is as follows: GAGVSQSPRYKVAKRGQDVALRCDPISGHVSLFWYQQALGQGPEFLTYFQNEAQLDKSGLPSDRFFAERPEGSVSTLKIQRTQQEDSAVYLCASSLELMVGNEQYFGPGTRLTVT.

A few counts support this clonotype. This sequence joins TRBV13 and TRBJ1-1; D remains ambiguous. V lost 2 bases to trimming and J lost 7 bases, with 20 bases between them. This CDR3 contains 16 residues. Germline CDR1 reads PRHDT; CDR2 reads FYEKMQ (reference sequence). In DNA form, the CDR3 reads TGTGCCAGCAGCTTAATGGGATCCTCCTCGATCAATGAAGCTTTCTTT. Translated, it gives CASSLMGSSSINEAFF.

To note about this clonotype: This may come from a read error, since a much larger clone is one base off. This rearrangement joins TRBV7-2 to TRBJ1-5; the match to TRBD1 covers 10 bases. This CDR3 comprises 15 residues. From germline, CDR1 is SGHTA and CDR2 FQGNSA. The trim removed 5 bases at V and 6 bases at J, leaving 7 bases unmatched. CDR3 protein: CASSPRQGASQPQHF. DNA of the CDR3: TGTGCCAGCAGCCCCCGACAGGGGGCTAGTCAGCCCCAGCATTTT.

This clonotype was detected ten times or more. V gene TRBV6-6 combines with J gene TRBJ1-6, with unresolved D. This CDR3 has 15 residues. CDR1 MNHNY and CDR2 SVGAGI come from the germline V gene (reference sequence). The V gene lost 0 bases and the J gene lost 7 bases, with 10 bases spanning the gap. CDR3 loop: CASSYSETFNSPLHF. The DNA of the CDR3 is TGTGCCAGCAGTTACTCGGAAACCTTCAATTCACCCCTCCACTTT.

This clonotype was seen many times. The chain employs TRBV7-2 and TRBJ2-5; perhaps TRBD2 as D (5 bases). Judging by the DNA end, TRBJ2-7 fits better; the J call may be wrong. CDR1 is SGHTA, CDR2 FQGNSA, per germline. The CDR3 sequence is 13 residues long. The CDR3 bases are TGTGCCAGCAGCAGGCCTAGCAGCCACGAGCAGTACTTC. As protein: CASSRPSSHEQYF.

The CDR3 region is CATSRATGMDTEAFF. The CDR3 DNA reads as TGTGCCACCAGCAGAGCGACAGGGATGGACACTGAAGCTTTCTTT. The J gene is TRBJ1-1, the V gene TRBV15, with 7 bases matching TRBD1. Trimming removed 1 base from V and 3 bases from J; junction bases left unmatched: 5. Per the germline V gene, CDR1 is LNHNV and CDR2 is YYDKDF (reference sequence). The CDR3 is 15 amino acids.

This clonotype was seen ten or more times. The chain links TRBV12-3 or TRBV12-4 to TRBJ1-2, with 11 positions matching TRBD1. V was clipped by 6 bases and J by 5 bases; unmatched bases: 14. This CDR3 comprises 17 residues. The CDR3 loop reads CASRGQGDSGSQYGYTF. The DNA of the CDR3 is TGTGCCAGCAGGGGACAGGGGGATTCCGGGTCTCAGTATGGCTACACCTTC.